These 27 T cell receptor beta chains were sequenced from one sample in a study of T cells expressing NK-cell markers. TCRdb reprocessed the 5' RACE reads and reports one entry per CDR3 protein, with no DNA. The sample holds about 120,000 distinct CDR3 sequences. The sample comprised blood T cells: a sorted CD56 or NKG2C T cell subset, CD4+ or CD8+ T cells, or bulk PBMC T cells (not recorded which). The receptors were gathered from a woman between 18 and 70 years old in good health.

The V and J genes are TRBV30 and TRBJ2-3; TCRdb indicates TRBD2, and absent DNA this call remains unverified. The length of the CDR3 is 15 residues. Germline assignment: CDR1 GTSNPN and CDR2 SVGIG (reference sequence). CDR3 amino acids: CAWTGGGPYTDTQYF.

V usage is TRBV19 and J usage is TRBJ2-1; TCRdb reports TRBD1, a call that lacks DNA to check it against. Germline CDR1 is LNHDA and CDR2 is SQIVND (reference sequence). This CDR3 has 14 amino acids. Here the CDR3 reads CASSMGDPPGEQFF.

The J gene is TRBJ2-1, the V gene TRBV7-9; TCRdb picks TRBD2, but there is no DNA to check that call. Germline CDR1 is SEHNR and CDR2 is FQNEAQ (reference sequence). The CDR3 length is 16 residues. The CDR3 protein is CASSFTPGLAGNEQFF.

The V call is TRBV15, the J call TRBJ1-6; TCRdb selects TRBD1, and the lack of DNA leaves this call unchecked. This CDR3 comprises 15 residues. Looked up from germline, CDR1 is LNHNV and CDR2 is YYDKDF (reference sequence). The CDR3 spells CATSRTGAWDSPLHF.

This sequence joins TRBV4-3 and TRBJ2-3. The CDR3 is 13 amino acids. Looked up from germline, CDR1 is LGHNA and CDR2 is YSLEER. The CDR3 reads CASSQWYPDTQYF.

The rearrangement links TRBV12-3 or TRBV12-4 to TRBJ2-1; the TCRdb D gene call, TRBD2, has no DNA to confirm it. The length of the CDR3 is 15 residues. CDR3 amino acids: CASNPPASPLGEQFF.

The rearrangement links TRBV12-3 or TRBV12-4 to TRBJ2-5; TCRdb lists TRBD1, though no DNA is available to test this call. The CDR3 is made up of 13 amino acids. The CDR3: CASSSRQRETQYF.

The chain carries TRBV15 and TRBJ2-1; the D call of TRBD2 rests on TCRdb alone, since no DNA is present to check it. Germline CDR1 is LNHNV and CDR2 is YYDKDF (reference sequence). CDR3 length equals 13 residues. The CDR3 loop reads CATGTTTGNEQFF.

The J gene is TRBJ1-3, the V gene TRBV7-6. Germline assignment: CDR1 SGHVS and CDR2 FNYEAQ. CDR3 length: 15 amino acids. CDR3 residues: CASSPDRSSGNTIYF.

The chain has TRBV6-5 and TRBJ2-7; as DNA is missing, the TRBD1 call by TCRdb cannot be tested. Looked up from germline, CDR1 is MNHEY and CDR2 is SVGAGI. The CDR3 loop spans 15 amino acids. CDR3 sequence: CASSPEEGGSYEQYF.

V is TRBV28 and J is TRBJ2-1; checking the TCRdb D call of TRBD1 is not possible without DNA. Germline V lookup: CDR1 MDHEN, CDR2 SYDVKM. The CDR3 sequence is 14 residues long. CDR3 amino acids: CASSWQGGPNEQFF. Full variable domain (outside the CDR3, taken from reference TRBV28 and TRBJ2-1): DVKVTQSSRYLVKRTGEKVFLECVQDMDHENMFWYRQDPGLGLRLIYFSYDVKMKEKGDIPEGYSVSREKKERFSLILESASTNQTSMYLCASSWQGGPNEQFFGPGTRLTVL.

The chain's CDR3 is CASSPQLEQFF. The V call is TRBV7-9, the J call TRBJ2-1. The CDR3 length is 11 residues. The germline gives CDR1 SEHNR, CDR2 FQNEAQ (reference sequence).

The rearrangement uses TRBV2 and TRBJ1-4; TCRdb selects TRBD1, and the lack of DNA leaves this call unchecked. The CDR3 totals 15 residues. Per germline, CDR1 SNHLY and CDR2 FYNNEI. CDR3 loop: CASSGTGGRDSELFF. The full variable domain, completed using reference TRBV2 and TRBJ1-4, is EPEVTQTPSHQVTQMGQEVILRCVPISNHLYFYWYRQILGQKVEFLVSFYNNEISEKSEIFDDQFSVERPDGSNFTLKIRSTKLEDSAMYFCASSGTGGRDSELFFGSGTQLSVL.

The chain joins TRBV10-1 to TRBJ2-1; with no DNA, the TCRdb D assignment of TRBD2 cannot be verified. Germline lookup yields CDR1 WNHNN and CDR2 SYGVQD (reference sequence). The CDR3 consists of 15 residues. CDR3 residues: CASSASGAYYNEQFF.

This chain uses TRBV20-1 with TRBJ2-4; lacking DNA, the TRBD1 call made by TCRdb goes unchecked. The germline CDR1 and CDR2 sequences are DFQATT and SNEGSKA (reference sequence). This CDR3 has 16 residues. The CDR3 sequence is CSASPPGQAGLDIQYF.

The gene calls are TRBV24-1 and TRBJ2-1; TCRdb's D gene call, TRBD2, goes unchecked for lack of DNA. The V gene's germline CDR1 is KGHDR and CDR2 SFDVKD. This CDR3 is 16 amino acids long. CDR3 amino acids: CATSDHPGLANNEQFF.

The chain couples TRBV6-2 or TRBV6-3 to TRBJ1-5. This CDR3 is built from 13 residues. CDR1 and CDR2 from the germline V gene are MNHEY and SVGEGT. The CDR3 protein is CASSGTSLWPQHF.

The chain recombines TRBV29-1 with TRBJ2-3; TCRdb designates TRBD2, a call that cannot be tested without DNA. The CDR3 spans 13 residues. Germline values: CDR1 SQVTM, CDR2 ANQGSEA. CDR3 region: CSVGEGPTDTQYF.

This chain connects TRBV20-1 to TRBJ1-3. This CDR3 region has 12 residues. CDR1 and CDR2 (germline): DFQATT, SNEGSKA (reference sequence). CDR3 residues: CSAQWTGNTIYF.

The CDR3 region is CASSLGREGSYEQYF. The rearrangement joins TRBV5-4 to TRBJ2-7. CDR1 and CDR2 from the germline V gene are SGHNT and YYREEE (reference sequence). This CDR3 is built from 15 residues.

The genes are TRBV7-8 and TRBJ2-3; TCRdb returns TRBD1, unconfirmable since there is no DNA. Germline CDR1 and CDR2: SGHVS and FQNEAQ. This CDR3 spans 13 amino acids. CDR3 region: CASSRGGADTQYF. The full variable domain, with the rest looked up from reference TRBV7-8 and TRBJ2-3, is GAGVSQSPRYKVAKRGQDVALRCDPISGHVSLFWYQQALGQGPEFLTYFQNEAQLDKSGLPSDRFFAERPEGSVSTLKIQRTQQEDSAVYLCASSRGGADTQYFGPGTRLTVL.

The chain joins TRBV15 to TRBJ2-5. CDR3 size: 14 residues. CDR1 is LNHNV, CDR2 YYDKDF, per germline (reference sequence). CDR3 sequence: CATSGGNITETQYF. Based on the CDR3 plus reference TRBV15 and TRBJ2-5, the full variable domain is DAMVIQNPRYQVTQFGKPVTLSCSQTLNHNVMYWYQQKSSQAPKLLFHYYDKDFNNEADTPDNFQSRRPNTSFCFLDIRSPGLGDTAMYLCATSGGNITETQYFGPGTRLLVL.

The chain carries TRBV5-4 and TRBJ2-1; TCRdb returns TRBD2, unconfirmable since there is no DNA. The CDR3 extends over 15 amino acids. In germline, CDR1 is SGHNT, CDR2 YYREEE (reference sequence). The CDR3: CASSLWLAGVNEQFF. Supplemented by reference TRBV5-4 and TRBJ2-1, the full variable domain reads ETGVTQSPTHLIKTRGQQVTLRCSSQSGHNTVSWYQQALGQGPQFIFQYYREEENGRGNFPPRFSGLQFPNYSSELNVNALELDDSALYLCASSLWLAGVNEQFFGPGTRLTVL.

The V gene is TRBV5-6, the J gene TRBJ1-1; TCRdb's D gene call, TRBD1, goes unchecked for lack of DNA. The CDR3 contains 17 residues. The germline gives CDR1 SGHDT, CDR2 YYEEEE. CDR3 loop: CASSPSPRTGLGTEAFF.

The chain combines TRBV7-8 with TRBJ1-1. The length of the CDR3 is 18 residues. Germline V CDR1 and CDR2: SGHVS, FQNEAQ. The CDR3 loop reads CASSLAYSVYSMNTEAFF.

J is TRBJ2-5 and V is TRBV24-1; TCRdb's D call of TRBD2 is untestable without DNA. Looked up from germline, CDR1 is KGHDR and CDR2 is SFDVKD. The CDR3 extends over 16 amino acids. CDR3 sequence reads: CATSDTRTSGGRIQYF.

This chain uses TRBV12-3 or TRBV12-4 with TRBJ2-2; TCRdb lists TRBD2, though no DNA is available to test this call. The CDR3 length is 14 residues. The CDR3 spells CASSYKRDTGELFF.